This T cell receptor beta chain was recovered during a study of regulatory and conventional T cells in RAG deficiency. Remarks on this clone: The antigen remains undetermined.

This table comes from immunoSEQ multiplex PCR, and its TCRdb copy is limited to in-frame clones, with some not included. The sample records roughly 28,000 clones, about nine tenths being singletons. Germline-derived CDR1 and CDR2 are LNHDA and SQIVND (reference sequence). V was cut by 3 bases and J by 0 bases, with 15 bases left in between. CDR3 size: 17 residues. Study findings and constraints: Other subsets showed about 9-fold reductions, but Treg unique TCR beta sequences fell 80 to 100-fold in these patients. Control T-cell subsets had markedly higher Shannon entropy and lower Simpson indices than RAG-deficient patients. Patient subsets had shorter CDR3s; Omenn Treg-Tconv overlap exceeded 85%. These Omenn syndrome Treg sorts may hold peripherally activated cells instead.

Regulatory T cells were sorted from blood as CD4+ CD25-high CD127-low cells. Separately, the same data were catalogued under a study of regulatory T cells. Per that study: Primers: 52 TRBV forward and 13 TRBJ reverse.

This clonotype was sampled from a human donor in good health. Specimen: Tregs sorted from blood. This chain connects TRBV19 to TRBJ1-3, with a possible D match to TRBD1 (5 bases). CDR3 amino acids: CASSIKGIPSSGNTIYF. In DNA, the CDR3 is TGTGCCAGTAGTATTAAGGGGATTCCGAGCTCTGGAAACACCATATATTTT.